This TCR beta chain was retrieved from a study of beta chain features in type 1 diabetes. Study results and limitations: Among patients with Type 1 diabetes, TCRB CDR3s were moderately but significantly shorter in every one of the four CD4+ subsets. Lower insertion and higher deletion counts appeared at VDJ junctions in type 1 diabetes patients.

Cell sorting via CD45RO/CCR7/CD25/CD127/CD95/CD27 was performed to obtain CD4+ naive, central memory, regulatory and stem cell-like memory cells. A remark on this clone: Its antigen is not identified.

Reverse transcribing all isolated RNA meant expressed TCRB transcripts were sequenced. The method was immunoSEQ multiplex PCR; TCRdb's version includes in-frame clones alone and lacks a portion of them. The table includes approximately 170,000 clones, approximately 8.4% detected once. J lost 7 bases, V lost 6 bases, and 8 bases had no gene match. The CDR3 is 14 amino acids. Per the germline V gene, CDR1 is SQVTM and CDR2 is ANQGSEA. This sequence joins TRBV29-1 and TRBJ2-7; 14 positions match TRBD2. Sequenced material: central memory CD4+ T cells from blood. The TCR was taken from a woman younger than 35 in good health. The CDR3 sequence: CSVVGLAGGGEQYF. The CDR3 coding sequence is TGCAGCGTCGTCGGACTAGCGGGGGGCGGAGAGCAGTACTTC.